Below, 11 T cell receptor beta chains from the same sample are listed, as sequenced in a study of T cells after yellow fever vaccination. TCRdb re-called the 5' RACE reads with MiXCR, one entry per CDR3 protein. The data show under 600,000 distinct CDR3 sequences, roughly 12% seen once. Sequencing was performed on PBMCs, taken on the day of the yellow fever booster vaccination. Source of these receptors: a man aged 25 to 40 who received the YFV17D yellow fever vaccine.

The table lists this clonotype with a few counts. The rearrangement joins TRBV7-8 to TRBJ2-2; the D gene is possibly TRBD1 (5 bases). V gave up 7 bases and J gave up 8 bases, with 17 bases separating them. CDR1 SGHVS and CDR2 FQNEAQ come from the germline V gene. The CDR3 has 14 amino acids. The DNA of the CDR3 is TGTGCCAGCATCCCAGGGTGGCTTTCTGGGGAGCTGTTTTTT. It encodes CASIPGWLSGELFF.

CDR3 residues: CASSIGQSTGELFF. The CDR3 bases are TGTGCCAGTAGTATAGGACAGTCCACCGGGGAGCTGTTTTTT. The chain has TRBV19 and TRBJ2-2, with D possibly TRBD1 on 5 matching bases. The CDR3 contains 14 residues. V was trimmed by 1 base and J by 4 bases, leaving 7 bases between them. The germline V gene encodes CDR1 LNHDA and CDR2 SQIVND (reference sequence). Supplemented by reference TRBV19 and TRBJ2-2, the full variable domain reads DGGITQSPKYLFRKEGQNVTLSCEQNLNHDAMYWYRQDPGQGLRLIYYSQIVNDFQKGDIAEGYSVSREKKESFPLTVTSAQKNPTAFYLCASSIGQSTGELFFGEGSRLTVL.

V gene TRBV9 combines with J gene TRBJ2-3, with a tentative D call TRBD2 (6 bases). V dropped 3 bases and J dropped 0 bases, with 11 bases sitting between them. CDR1 is SGDLS, CDR2 YYNGEE, per germline. The CDR3 spans 15 residues. In DNA, the CDR3 is TGTGCCAGCAGCGCCATAGCGGCTAGCACAGATACGCAGTATTTT. This gives the protein CASSAIAASTDTQYF.

In its sample, this clonotype was seen a few times. This chain joins TRBV12-3 or TRBV12-4 and TRBJ2-7; 14 bases match TRBD2. The CDR3 extends over 15 amino acids. V lost 5 bases and J lost 1; bases outside the gene matches: 1. CDR3 loop: CASSRTSGGSYEQYF. The CDR3 DNA reads TGTGCCAGCAGTCGGACTAGCGGGGGGTCCTACGAGCAGTACTTC.

The chain uses TRBV4-3 and TRBJ2-3; D unresolved. The ends were cut back, 0 bases at V and 2 bases at J, with 9 bases in the middle. Germline V gene data show CDR1 as LGHNA and CDR2 as YSLEER. The CDR3 has 15 residues. The CDR3, as DNA: TGCGCCAGCAGCCAAGAACCTGAAGCCACAGATACGCAGTATTTT. It yields the protein CASSQEPEATDTQYF.

The CDR3 nucleotides are TGTGCCAGCAGTCCCGCTGGGACGCTCCGAGCCGATAGCACAGATACGCAGTATTTT. Encoded protein: CASSPAGTLRADSTDTQYF. The chain employs TRBV27 and TRBJ2-3; the D gene could be TRBD1 or TRBD2 (5 bases each). CDR1 is MNHEY, CDR2 SMNVEV, per germline (reference sequence). V gave up 5 bases and J gave up 0 bases, with 24 bases separating them. The CDR3 consists of 19 residues.

There are many counts of this clonotype. This chain links TRBV5-1 with TRBJ1-6, with D unclear. CDR3 length: 16 amino acids. V was trimmed by 3 bases and J by 9 bases, leaving 19 bases between them. CDR1 is SGHRS and CDR2 is YFSETQ in the germline V gene. The CDR3 bases are TGCGCCAGCAGCTCCGGGCCGAGGGTATCAAGTTCACCCCTCCACTTT. It encodes CASSSGPRVSSSPLHF.

This clonotype was counted only a few times. The J gene is TRBJ1-1, the V gene TRBV7-6, with 11 positions matching TRBD1. In germline, CDR1 is SGHVS, CDR2 FNYEAQ. This CDR3 has 16 amino acids. J was trimmed by 2 bases and V by 5 bases; bases with no gene match: 7. Written as DNA, the CDR3 is TGTGCCAGCAGCCACCCCGGGACAGGGGGTAACACTGAAGCTTTCTTT. This gives the protein CASSHPGTGGNTEAFF.

This clonotype was counted between two and nine times. The chain couples TRBV5-1 to TRBJ1-4; unclear D gene. The germline gives CDR1 SGHRS, CDR2 YFSETQ. The CDR3 spans 13 residues. The V and J ends lost 4 bases and 7 bases respectively, with 11 bases between them. CDR3 sequence reads: CASSPGSSEKLFF. In nucleotides, the CDR3 is TGCGCCAGCAGCCCGGGGTCCAGTGAAAAACTGTTTTTT.

This clonotype occurred many times. V and J are TRBV3-1 and TRBJ2-7, with 7 nucleotides matching TRBD2. This CDR3 comprises 15 residues. V was pared by 4 bases and J by 9 bases, with 15 bases of the junction left unmatched. Germline-derived CDR1 and CDR2 are LGHDT and YNNKEL (reference sequence). The CDR3 is CASSPRGGSGAGQYF. DNA for the CDR3: TGTGCCAGCAGCCCCCGCGGCGGGAGTGGAGCGGGGCAGTACTTC.

V usage is TRBV7-2 and J usage is TRBJ2-3; D is possibly TRBD2 (5 bases). The germline V gene encodes CDR1 SGHTA and CDR2 FQGNSA. This CDR3 is 15 amino acids long. V was clipped by 2 bases and J by 2 bases, with 11 bases between them. CDR3: CASSLFQRYTDTQYF. In DNA form, the CDR3 reads TGTGCCAGCAGCTTATTCCAGCGGTACACAGATACGCAGTATTTT.